The 2 T cell receptor beta chains given below trace back to one sample, sequenced in a study of blood T cells in healthy people across ages. Alongside a J-beta primer mix, a sample-barcoded 5' primer served in a second PCR lasting roughly 6 to 11 cycles. TCRdb reprocessed the 5' RACE reads with MiXCR, giving one entry per CDR3 protein. The sample records 800,000 to 950,000 distinct CDR3 sequences, under 35% being singletons. This sample also belongs to another study, concerning T cells of mothers and their children.

The specimen was blood. The receptors were sampled from a woman in her 40s in good health.

The CDR3 DNA reads TGCGCCAGCAGCTTGGAACTGGCGGATAGCACAGATACGCAGTATTTT. This encodes CASSLELADSTDTQYF. The chain recombines TRBV5-1 with TRBJ2-3; D is ambiguous. Germline V gene lookup returns CDR1 SGHRS and CDR2 YFSETQ. The CDR3 covers 16 residues. V was clipped by 0 bases and J by 0 bases, with 11 bases between them.

On this clonotype: Germline is not matched at one junction end, which may reflect a read error. The chain joins TRBV9 to TRBJ2-3, with 10 bases fitting TRBD2. Germline V CDR1 and CDR2: SGDLS, YYNGEE. The CDR3 runs to 15 residues. The CDR3 spells CAGSVVAGGADTQYF. The CDR3 DNA sequence: TGTGCCGGCAGCGTGGTAGCGGGGGGCGCAGATACGCAGTATTTT. The variable domain in full, with the rest retrieved from reference TRBV9 and TRBJ2-3, is DSGVTQTPKHLITATGQRVTLRCSPRSGDLSVYWYQQSLDQGLQFLIQYYNGEERAKGNILERFSAQQFPDLHSELNLSSLELGDSALYFCAGSVVAGGADTQYFGPGTRLTVL.